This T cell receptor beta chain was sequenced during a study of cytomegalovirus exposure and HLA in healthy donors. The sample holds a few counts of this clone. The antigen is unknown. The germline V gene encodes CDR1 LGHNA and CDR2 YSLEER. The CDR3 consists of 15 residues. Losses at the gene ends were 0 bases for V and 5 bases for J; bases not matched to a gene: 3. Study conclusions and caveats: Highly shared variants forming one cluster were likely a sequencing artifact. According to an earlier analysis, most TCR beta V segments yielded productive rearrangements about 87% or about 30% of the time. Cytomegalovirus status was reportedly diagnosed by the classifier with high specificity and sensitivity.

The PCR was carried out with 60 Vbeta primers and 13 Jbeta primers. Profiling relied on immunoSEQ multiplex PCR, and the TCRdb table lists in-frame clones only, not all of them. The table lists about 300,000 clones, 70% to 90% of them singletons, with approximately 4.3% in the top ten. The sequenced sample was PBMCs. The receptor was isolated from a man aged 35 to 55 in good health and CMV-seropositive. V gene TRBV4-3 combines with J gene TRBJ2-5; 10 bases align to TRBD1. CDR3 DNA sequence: TGCGCCAGCAGCCAAGATCTGGGACAGGGGGAGACCCAGTACTTC. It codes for CASSQDLGQGETQYF.